This T cell receptor (beta chain) is from a study of Ad26.COV2.S vaccination and SARS-CoV-2 variants. At the level of the study: Enrolled in COV1001, the donor was in the Ad26.COV2.S trial arm, which received the vaccine. Ad26.COV2.S, an intramuscular injection, was given once or twice 56 days apart.

Clones were sequenced by immunoSEQ multiplex PCR, and TCRdb holds only the in-frame ones, with some missing. The profile shows around 500,000 clones, 80% to 90% of them singletons. Study findings and constraints: While placebo recipients had lower spike-specific TCR breadth, vaccine recipients had more.

Worth noting for this clone: Its antigen is undetermined.

The sample's treatment: around 19 received Ad26.COV2.S at low or high dose, single or two shots; about 5 received placebo; per-sample allocation not given. Samples came from day 63 after the first vaccine or placebo injection. In Boston, the donor was an adult between 18-55 years of age. V lost 0 bases to trimming and J lost 1 base, with 7 bases between them. The CDR3 loop spans 15 amino acids. Germline CDR1 LGHDT, CDR2 YNNKEL (reference sequence). The sequence was collected from a person between 18 and 65 years old who received the Ad26.COV2.S COVID-19 vaccine or a placebo. The specimen was peripheral blood, collected in a trial of Ad26.COV2.S vaccine versus placebo. The rearrangement joins TRBV3-1 (or the pseudogene TRBV3-2) to TRBJ2-1; the D is unclear. DNA for the CDR3: TGTGCCAGCAGCCAAGAGGATATTTCCTACAATGAGCAGTTCTTC. Translation gives CASSQEDISYNEQFF.